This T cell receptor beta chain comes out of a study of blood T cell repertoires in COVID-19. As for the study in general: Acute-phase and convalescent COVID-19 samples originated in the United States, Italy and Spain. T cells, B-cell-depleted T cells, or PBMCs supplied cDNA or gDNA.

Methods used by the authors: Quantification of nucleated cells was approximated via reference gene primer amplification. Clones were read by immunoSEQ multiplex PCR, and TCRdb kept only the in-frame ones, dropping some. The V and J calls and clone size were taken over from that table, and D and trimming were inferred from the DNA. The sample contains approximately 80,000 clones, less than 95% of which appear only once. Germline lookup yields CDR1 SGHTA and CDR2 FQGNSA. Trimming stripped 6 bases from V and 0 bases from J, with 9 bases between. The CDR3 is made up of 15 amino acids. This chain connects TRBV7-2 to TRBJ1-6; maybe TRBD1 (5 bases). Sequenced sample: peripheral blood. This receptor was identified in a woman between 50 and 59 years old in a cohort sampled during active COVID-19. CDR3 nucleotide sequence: TGTGCCAGCAGTCGACAGAGCTCCTATAATTCACCCCTCCACTTT. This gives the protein CASSRQSSYNSPLHF. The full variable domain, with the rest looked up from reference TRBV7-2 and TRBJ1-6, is GAGVSQSPSNKVTEKGKDVELRCDPISGHTALYWYRQSLGQGLEFLIYFQGNSAPDKSGLPSDRFSAERTGGSVSTLTIQRTQQEDSAVYLCASSRQSSYNSPLHFGNGTRLTVT.